These 12 T cell receptor beta chains share one sample of origin, sequenced in a study of blood T cell repertoires in COVID-19. Profiling relied on immunoSEQ multiplex PCR, and the TCRdb table lists in-frame clones only, not all of them. In the table there are about 120,000 clones, less than 90% of which are singletons. The sample taken for sequencing was peripheral blood. The receptors originated from a man aged 80 or over with acute or convalescent COVID-19.

The gene calls are TRBV19 and TRBJ2-7, with D possibly TRBD2 on 5 matching bases. Germline V gene data show CDR1 as LNHDA and CDR2 as SQIVND (reference sequence). The CDR3 has 13 amino acids. Trimming stripped 10 bases from V and 2 bases from J, with 15 bases between. The chain's CDR3 is CATSRTGTYEQYF. The CDR3 DNA follows: TGTGCCACCTCTAGGACTGGAACCTACGAGCAGTACTTC.

The J gene is TRBJ2-1, the V gene TRBV19; TRBD1 aligns across 7 bases. V was clipped by 2 bases and J by 7 bases; unmatched bases: 5. The germline V gene has CDR1 LNHDA and CDR2 SQIVND (reference sequence). This CDR3 has 14 amino acids. In DNA form, the CDR3 reads TGTGCCAGTAGTATATTTCCCAGGGGGAATGAGCAGTTCTTC. This codes for CASSIFPRGNEQFF.

This clone has just one count. The chain combines TRBV28 with TRBJ1-5, with 11 bases that match TRBD1. V dropped 6 bases and J dropped 1; count of bases not matched to a gene: 8. Germline V lookup: CDR1 MDHEN, CDR2 SYDVKM. The CDR3 is 17 amino acids. CDR3 loop: CASSEDRGPGSNQPQHF. The CDR3 DNA reads as TGTGCCAGCAGCGAGGACAGGGGGCCGGGAAGCAATCAGCCCCAGCATTTT. The complete variable domain, with remaining parts taken from reference TRBV28 and TRBJ1-5, reads DVKVTQSSRYLVKRTGEKVFLECVQDMDHENMFWYRQDPGLGLRLIYFSYDVKMKEKGDIPEGYSVSREKKERFSLILESASTNQTSMYLCASSEDRGPGSNQPQHFGDGTRLSIL.

This clone has only a few counts. The chain uses TRBV18 and TRBJ2-2, with D perhaps matching TRBD2 (6 bases). The V gene's germline CDR1 is KGHSH and CDR2 LQKENI. Trimming stripped 6 bases from V and 0 bases from J, with 14 bases between. CDR3 length: 16 residues. CDR3 region: CASSQLAASNTGELFF. CDR3 coding DNA: TGTGCCAGCTCCCAACTAGCAGCATCGAACACCGGGGAGCTGTTTTTT.

The chain combines TRBV12-5 with TRBJ1-1; maybe TRBD1 (6 bases). In germline, CDR1 is LGHNT, CDR2 FRNRAP. The CDR3 runs 15 residues. Trimming shortened V by 6 bases and J by 2 bases, and 16 bases separated the two germline ends. The CDR3, as DNA: TGTGCTAGTGGCCCGATGGGGGGGACAAACACTGAAGCTTTCTTT. This encodes CASGPMGGTNTEAFF.

CDR3 DNA: TGCGCCAGCAGCTACAGGGGGCTAGCTTGGGATACGCAGTATTTT. It is translated as CASSYRGLAWDTQYF. The chain joins TRBV5-1 to TRBJ2-3; 9 positions agree with TRBD1. The J segment lost 6 bases and the V segment lost 3 bases, leaving 8 bases of the junction unmatched. The CDR3 is 15 residues long. Germline CDR1 and CDR2: SGHRS and YFSETQ. The complete variable domain, with remaining parts taken from reference TRBV5-1 and TRBJ2-3, reads KAGVTQTPRYLIKTRGQQVTLSCSPISGHRSVSWYQQTPGQGLQFLFEYFSETQRNKGNFPGRFSGRQFSNSRSEMNVSTLELGDSALYLCASSYRGLAWDTQYFGPGTRLTVL.

This chain links TRBV4-2 with TRBJ1-2; TRBD1 aligns across 10 bases. This CDR3 has 15 amino acids. Germline lookup yields CDR1 LGHNA and CDR2 YNFKEQ. V was clipped by 5 bases and J by 2 bases; unmatched bases: 5. The CDR3 protein is CASSFKGQGNYGYTF. The CDR3 bases are TGTGCCAGCAGCTTTAAGGGACAGGGGAACTATGGCTACACCTTC.

V and J are TRBV20-1 and TRBJ2-3; a possible D gene is TRBD2 (6 bases). The CDR3 consists of 15 residues. Trimming took 3 bases from V and 0 from J, leaving 13 bases between them. Germline loops: CDR1 DFQATT, CDR2 SNEGSKA (reference sequence). The CDR3 sequence: CSASYRGASTDTQYF. In DNA, the CDR3 is TGCAGTGCTAGTTACCGCGGGGCTAGCACAGATACGCAGTATTTT.

V and J are TRBV7-9 and TRBJ2-7; no definite D call. The germline gives CDR1 SEHNR, CDR2 FQNEAQ (reference sequence). The CDR3 is made up of 12 amino acids. V was trimmed by 5 bases and J by 3 bases, leaving 8 bases between them. CDR3 residues: CASSPSYYEQYF. Written as DNA, the CDR3 is TGTGCCAGCAGCCCGAGTTACTACGAGCAGTACTTC.

This sequence joins TRBV7-9 and TRBJ2-5; TRBD2 matches 13 bases. The CDR3 loop spans 16 amino acids. V trimming: 5 bases; J trimming: 4 bases; junction bases outside the gene matches: 7. Per germline, CDR1 SEHNR and CDR2 FQNEAQ (reference sequence). The CDR3 is CASSRARTSGGETQYF. CDR3 in DNA: TGTGCCAGCAGCCGCGCCCGGACTAGCGGGGGAGAGACCCAGTACTTC.

The rearrangement uses TRBV6-6 and TRBJ1-3; weak D call: TRBD1 (6 bases). The germline gives CDR1 MNHNY, CDR2 SVGAGI (reference sequence). This CDR3 has 17 residues. V shed 5 bases and J shed 2 bases, with 19 bases lying between them. Written as DNA, the CDR3 is TGTGCCAGCAGTCTCAAAGAACATCCAGGGGCTGGAAACACCATATATTTT. It translates to CASSLKEHPGAGNTIYF.

This clone was detected once. The gene calls are TRBV6-1 and TRBJ1-5, with D possibly TRBD1 on 6 matching bases. In germline, CDR1 is MNHNS, CDR2 SASEGT. Deletions cut 2 bases from V and 5 bases from J, with 7 bases between. The CDR3 contains 13 residues. CDR3 in DNA: TGTGCCAGCAGTGAAAGGGGGTATCAGCCCCAGCATTTT. It specifies CASSERGYQPQHF.